This is a list of T cell receptor beta chains from one sample in a study of cytotoxic CD8 clonotypes in ibrutinib-treated CLL. Clones were sequenced by immunoSEQ multiplex PCR, and TCRdb holds only the in-frame ones, with some missing. The sample lists around 310,000 clones, roughly 79% seen once, with 6.5% to 8.5% in the top ten. Sequenced material: PBMCs, taken before ibrutinib treatment. The origin of the receptors is a human donor with chronic lymphocytic leukemia. Both conserved end residues are part of each CDR3. The order of the fields is D gene, J gene, clone size, V gene, CDR3 DNA, CDR3 protein. The D gene is left open where the match is weak. A row's size may be missing; if present it is once, few, many or a size class.

d_gene: .
j_gene: TRBJ1-4
abundance: once
v_gene: TRBV5-8
CDR3nt: TGTGCCAGCAGCTCTGGACAGTCTAATGAAAAACTGTTTTTT
CDR3aa: CASSSGQSNEKLFF

d_gene: .
j_gene: TRBJ2-7
abundance: .
v_gene: TRBV11-2
CDR3nt: TGTGCCAGCAGCACAGGGTTCTACGAGCAGTACTTC
CDR3aa: CASSTGFYEQYF

d_gene: TRBD2
j_gene: TRBJ2-2
abundance: .
v_gene: TRBV14
CDR3nt: TGTGCCAGCAGCCGAAGTACTAGCGGGAGGGCTTGGAACACCGGGGAGCTGTTTTTT
CDR3aa: CASSRSTSGRAWNTGELFF

d_gene: .
j_gene: TRBJ2-1
abundance: .
v_gene: TRBV7-7
CDR3nt: TGTGCTAGCAGCCCACTAGCCTCCTACAATGAGCAGTTCTTC
CDR3aa: CASSPLASYNEQFF

d_gene: .
j_gene: TRBJ2-2
abundance: .
v_gene: TRBV11-2
CDR3nt: TGTGCCAGCAGCTTAGGAACCGGGGAGCTGTTTTTT
CDR3aa: CASSLGTGELFF

d_gene: TRBD1
j_gene: TRBJ2-7
abundance: .
v_gene: TRBV4-3
CDR3nt: TGCGCCAGCAGCCAGGACTTATCGGGACAGGGGGCCTACGAGCAGTACTTC
CDR3aa: CASSQDLSGQGAYEQYF

d_gene: .
j_gene: TRBJ2-2
abundance: few
v_gene: TRBV29-1
CDR3nt: TGCAGCGTTGGCCGAGGACTCCCGGGGGAGCTGTTTTTT
CDR3aa: CSVGRGLPGELFF

d_gene: .
j_gene: TRBJ2-1
abundance: once
v_gene: TRBV28
CDR3nt: TGTGCCAGCAGTTTACCGTGGGGCTTTGAGCAGTTCTTC
CDR3aa: CASSLPWGFEQFF

d_gene: .
j_gene: TRBJ1-2
abundance: once
v_gene: TRBV30
CDR3nt: TGTGCCTGGAGTGTAAACGCCGGCGGCTACACCTTC
CDR3aa: CAWSVNAGGYTF

d_gene: .
j_gene: TRBJ2-7
abundance: few
v_gene: TRBV28
CDR3nt: TGTGCCAGCACGAGACCGACCGGGAGTAACTACGAGCAGTACTTC
CDR3aa: CASTRPTGSNYEQYF

d_gene: .
j_gene: TRBJ2-2
abundance: .
v_gene: TRBV5-4
CDR3nt: TGTGCCAGCAGCTCCTACACCGACACCGGGGAGCTGTTTTTT
CDR3aa: CASSSYTDTGELFF

d_gene: TRBD2
j_gene: TRBJ2-1
abundance: .
v_gene: TRBV19
CDR3nt: TGTGCCAGCGGGAAGACTAGCGGGAGTAAATCCCTTTACAATGAGCAGTTCTTC
CDR3aa: CASGKTSGSKSLYNEQFF

d_gene: .
j_gene: TRBJ1-5
abundance: .
v_gene: TRBV4-2
CDR3nt: TGTGCCAGCAGCCAAGATGCGTTTGGGGTGTCCCAGCATTTT
CDR3aa: CASSQDAFGVSQHF

d_gene: .
j_gene: TRBJ2-5
abundance: .
v_gene: TRBV5-6
CDR3nt: TGTGCCAGCAGCCCGCTCCGTGCGGAGACCCAAGAGACCCAGTACTTC
CDR3aa: CASSPLRAETQETQYF

d_gene: TRBD1
j_gene: TRBJ1-1
abundance: .
v_gene: TRBV6-5
CDR3nt: TGTGCCAGCAGGACAGGGCGAGGGAACACTGAAGCTTTCTTT
CDR3aa: CASRTGRGNTEAFF

d_gene: .
j_gene: TRBJ2-7
abundance: .
v_gene: TRBV7-8
CDR3nt: TGTGCCAGCAGCTGGGCTTTTGTGGGAACCTACGAGCAGTACTTC
CDR3aa: CASSWAFVGTYEQYF

d_gene: .
j_gene: TRBJ2-7
abundance: .
v_gene: TRBV6-6
CDR3nt: TGTGCCAGCAGTTACGCGGGAACCTCCTACGAGCAGTACTTC
CDR3aa: CASSYAGTSYEQYF

d_gene: .
j_gene: TRBJ1-1
abundance: .
v_gene: TRBV7-2
CDR3nt: TGTGCCAGCAGCTTAGCGATGGGGAGGACTGAAGCTTTCTTT
CDR3aa: CASSLAMGRTEAFF

d_gene: .
j_gene: TRBJ1-2
abundance: .
v_gene: TRBV6-5
CDR3nt: TGTGCCAGCAGTTTTTGGGGGCAGAGTGGCTACACCTTC
CDR3aa: CASSFWGQSGYTF

d_gene: TRBD2
j_gene: TRBJ2-3
abundance: .
v_gene: TRBV7-2
CDR3nt: TGTGCCAGCAGCCTCCTAGCGGGAGAGACAGATACGCAGTATTTT
CDR3aa: CASSLLAGETDTQYF

d_gene: TRBD1
j_gene: TRBJ2-7
abundance: .
v_gene: TRBV28
CDR3nt: TGTGCCAGCAGCCGATCACAGGGGCTCCTCTCCTACGAGCAGTACTTC
CDR3aa: CASSRSQGLLSYEQYF

d_gene: .
j_gene: TRBJ2-3
abundance: .
v_gene: TRBV5-1
CDR3nt: TGCGCCAGCAGCTTACCCCCCGTCGGTAGCGGAGACACAGATACGCAGTATTTT
CDR3aa: CASSLPPVGSGDTDTQYF

d_gene: .
j_gene: TRBJ1-5
abundance: .
v_gene: TRBV29-1
CDR3nt: TGCAGCGTAGCGGACAGTAATCAGCCCCAGCATTTT
CDR3aa: CSVADSNQPQHF

d_gene: TRBD2
j_gene: TRBJ2-7
abundance: .
v_gene: TRBV18
CDR3nt: TGTGCCAGCTCACCCCCAGGGTCGGGGGGTGAGCAGTACTTC
CDR3aa: CASSPPGSGGEQYF

d_gene: .
j_gene: TRBJ1-1
abundance: .
v_gene: TRBV5-6
CDR3nt: TGTGCCAGCAGCTTTGGGACACCTAACACTGAAGCTTTCTTT
CDR3aa: CASSFGTPNTEAFF

d_gene: .
j_gene: TRBJ2-7
abundance: .
v_gene: TRBV29-1
CDR3nt: TGCAGCGTTAGGGGGGCCCACGAGCAGTACTTC
CDR3aa: CSVRGAHEQYF

d_gene: TRBD1
j_gene: TRBJ1-5
abundance: .
v_gene: TRBV15
CDR3nt: TGTGCCTCATCCTGGGAAGGGGGCCCCAATCAGCCCCAGCATTTT
CDR3aa: CASSWEGGPNQPQHF

d_gene: TRBD1
j_gene: TRBJ1-4
abundance: .
v_gene: TRBV4-2
CDR3nt: TGTGCCAGCAGCCAGCCACCGGGACAGTCTAATGAAAAACTGTTTTTT
CDR3aa: CASSQPPGQSNEKLFF

d_gene: TRBD2
j_gene: TRBJ2-2
abundance: .
v_gene: TRBV11-2
CDR3nt: TGTGCCAGCAGCCGGCTAGCGGGAGTACCTGGGGAGCTGTTTTTT
CDR3aa: CASSRLAGVPGELFF

d_gene: TRBD1
j_gene: TRBJ2-2
abundance: .
v_gene: TRBV4-3
CDR3nt: TGCGCCAGCAGCCAAGGAACAGGGGGATTAAACGGGGAGCTGTTTTTT
CDR3aa: CASSQGTGGLNGELFF

d_gene: .
j_gene: TRBJ1-5
abundance: .
v_gene: TRBV9
CDR3nt: TGTGCCAGCAGCGCCCCAACAGGGCGGCATCAGCCCCAGCATTTT
CDR3aa: CASSAPTGRHQPQHF

d_gene: .
j_gene: TRBJ2-2
abundance: many
v_gene: TRBV5-4
CDR3nt: TGTGCCAGCAGCTTCGGGAGCCGCACCGGGGAGCTGTTTTTT
CDR3aa: CASSFGSRTGELFF

d_gene: .
j_gene: TRBJ2-7
abundance: few
v_gene: TRBV2
CDR3nt: TGTGCCAGCGTCAGGCCAGGGAGCGGCTACGAGCAGTACTTC
CDR3aa: CASVRPGSGYEQYF

d_gene: .
j_gene: TRBJ1-2
abundance: .
v_gene: TRBV28
CDR3nt: TGTGCCAGCAGAAGCTCAGGGGTGGAAGTCTACACCTTC
CDR3aa: CASRSSGVEVYTF

d_gene: .
j_gene: TRBJ2-1
abundance: .
v_gene: TRBV20-1
CDR3nt: TGCAGTGCCGAGGTGGGGGAGCAGTTCTTC
CDR3aa: CSAEVGEQFF

d_gene: .
j_gene: TRBJ1-4
abundance: .
v_gene: TRBV27
CDR3nt: TGTGCCAGCAGTTTAGGGCCTGGGGATGAAAAACTGTTTTTT
CDR3aa: CASSLGPGDEKLFF

d_gene: .
j_gene: TRBJ2-1
abundance: .
v_gene: TRBV10-1
CDR3nt: TGCGCCAGCAGTGAGTCGGATGGACTTGGGCAGTTCTTC
CDR3aa: CASSESDGLGQFF

d_gene: .
j_gene: TRBJ1-4
abundance: .
v_gene: TRBV25-1
CDR3nt: TGTGCCAGCAGTGAAGACAGGAGGGGGAAAAAACTGTTTTTT
CDR3aa: CASSEDRRGKKLFF

d_gene: .
j_gene: TRBJ1-4
abundance: .
v_gene: TRBV16
CDR3nt: TGTGCCAGCAGCCAATTTCACGGAGAAAATGAAAAACTGTTTTTT
CDR3aa: CASSQFHGENEKLFF

d_gene: .
j_gene: TRBJ1-3
abundance: .
v_gene: TRBV14
CDR3nt: TGTGCCAGCAGCCCCTTGCCGGGACTCCAATCCGCAGACACCATATATTTT
CDR3aa: CASSPLPGLQSADTIYF

d_gene: TRBD2
j_gene: TRBJ2-2
abundance: .
v_gene: TRBV7-8
CDR3nt: TGTGCCAGCAGCTCCAAGAGGTTAAGTAGCGGGAGAAACACCGGGGAGCTGTTTTTT
CDR3aa: CASSSKRLSSGRNTGELFF

d_gene: .
j_gene: TRBJ2-7
abundance: .
v_gene: TRBV27
CDR3nt: TGTGCCAGCAGTTATTGGAAGGAGGGCCTTATCTACGAGCAGTACTTC
CDR3aa: CASSYWKEGLIYEQYF

d_gene: TRBD2
j_gene: TRBJ2-3
abundance: .
v_gene: TRBV5-6
CDR3nt: TGTGCCAGCAGCTTGCCTAGCGGGAGGGCCTCAGATACGCAGTATTTT
CDR3aa: CASSLPSGRASDTQYF

d_gene: .
j_gene: TRBJ2-7
abundance: .
v_gene: TRBV30
CDR3nt: TGTGCCTGGAGTGTACTAGGGACCAAATCCTACGAGCAGTACTTC
CDR3aa: CAWSVLGTKSYEQYF

d_gene: .
j_gene: TRBJ2-7
abundance: .
v_gene: TRBV10-1
CDR3nt: TGCGCCAGCAGTGCCGGGCCTCCCTACGAGCAGTACTTC
CDR3aa: CASSAGPPYEQYF

d_gene: TRBD1
j_gene: TRBJ2-1
abundance: few
v_gene: TRBV5-4
CDR3nt: TGTGCCAGCAGCCAGGACAGGGGCCAATACAATGAGCAGTTCTTC
CDR3aa: CASSQDRGQYNEQFF

d_gene: TRBD1
j_gene: TRBJ2-1
abundance: .
v_gene: TRBV30
CDR3nt: TGTGCCTGGGACGACAGGGGAAGGGAGCAGTTCTTC
CDR3aa: CAWDDRGREQFF

d_gene: TRBD2
j_gene: TRBJ2-3
abundance: .
v_gene: TRBV18
CDR3nt: TGTGCCAGCTCATCACTAGCGGGAGAAGCAGATACGCAGTATTTT
CDR3aa: CASSSLAGEADTQYF

d_gene: .
j_gene: TRBJ2-1
abundance: .
v_gene: TRBV7-9
CDR3nt: TGTGCCAGCAGCTTTGAGTCGCTAAAGGATGAGCAGTTCTTC
CDR3aa: CASSFESLKDEQFF

d_gene: TRBD2
j_gene: TRBJ2-5
abundance: .
v_gene: TRBV25-1
CDR3nt: TGTGCCAGCAGTGAATCGGGGGGGCAAGAGACCCAGTACTTC
CDR3aa: CASSESGGQETQYF

d_gene: .
j_gene: TRBJ2-2
abundance: .
v_gene: TRBV7-8
CDR3nt: TGTGCCAGCAGGAGACAGGCGGTCACCGGGGAGCTGTTTTTT
CDR3aa: CASRRQAVTGELFF

d_gene: TRBD1
j_gene: TRBJ2-7
abundance: .
v_gene: TRBV28
CDR3nt: TGTGCCAGCAGTCCCCACCCGGGACAGGGATATTACGAGCAGTACTTC
CDR3aa: CASSPHPGQGYYEQYF

d_gene: .
j_gene: TRBJ2-1
abundance: .
v_gene: TRBV25-1
CDR3nt: TGTGCCAGCAGTGTATCCGGGCTATCTAGGCTCGATGAGCAGTTCTTC
CDR3aa: CASSVSGLSRLDEQFF

d_gene: TRBD1
j_gene: TRBJ2-2
abundance: .
v_gene: TRBV11-2
CDR3nt: TGTGCCAGCAGCCCCGGACAGGGGGGAACCGGGGAGCTGTTTTTT
CDR3aa: CASSPGQGGTGELFF

d_gene: TRBD2
j_gene: TRBJ2-7
abundance: .
v_gene: TRBV28
CDR3nt: TGTGCCAGCAGTTTTATAATGACTAGCGGGGCCTACGAGCAGTACTTC
CDR3aa: CASSFIMTSGAYEQYF

d_gene: .
j_gene: TRBJ1-3
abundance: .
v_gene: TRBV5-1
CDR3nt: TGCGCCAGCAGCCCGCTGGGCGGGGGCGACGGAAACACCATATATTTT
CDR3aa: CASSPLGGGDGNTIYF

d_gene: TRBD1
j_gene: TRBJ1-3
abundance: .
v_gene: TRBV4-2
CDR3nt: TGTGCCAGCAGCCAAGATATAGGACAGGGAATAAACACCATATATTTT
CDR3aa: CASSQDIGQGINTIYF

d_gene: TRBD2
j_gene: TRBJ2-3
abundance: .
v_gene: TRBV27
CDR3nt: TGTGCCAGCAGCCGACTAGCGGGAACTAGCACAGATACGCAGTATTTT
CDR3aa: CASSRLAGTSTDTQYF

d_gene: .
j_gene: TRBJ2-5
abundance: few
v_gene: TRBV7-2
CDR3nt: TGTGCCAGCAGCTCTCAAGAGACCCAGTACTTC
CDR3aa: CASSSQETQYF